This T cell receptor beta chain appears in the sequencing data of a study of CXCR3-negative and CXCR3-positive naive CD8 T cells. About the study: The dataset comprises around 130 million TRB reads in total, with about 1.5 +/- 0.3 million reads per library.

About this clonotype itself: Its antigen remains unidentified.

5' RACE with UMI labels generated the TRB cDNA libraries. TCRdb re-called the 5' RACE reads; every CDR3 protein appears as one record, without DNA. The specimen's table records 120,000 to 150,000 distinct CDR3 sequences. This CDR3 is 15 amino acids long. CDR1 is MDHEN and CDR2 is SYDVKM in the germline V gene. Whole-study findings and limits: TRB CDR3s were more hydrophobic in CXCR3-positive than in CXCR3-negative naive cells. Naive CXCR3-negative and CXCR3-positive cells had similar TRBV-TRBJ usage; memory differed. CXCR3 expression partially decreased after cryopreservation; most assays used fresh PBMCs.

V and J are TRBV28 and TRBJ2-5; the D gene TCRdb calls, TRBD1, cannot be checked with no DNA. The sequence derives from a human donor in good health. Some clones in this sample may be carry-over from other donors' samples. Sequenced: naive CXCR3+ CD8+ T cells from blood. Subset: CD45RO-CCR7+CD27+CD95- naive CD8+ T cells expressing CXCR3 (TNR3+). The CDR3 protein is CASSFPRGAKETQYF.